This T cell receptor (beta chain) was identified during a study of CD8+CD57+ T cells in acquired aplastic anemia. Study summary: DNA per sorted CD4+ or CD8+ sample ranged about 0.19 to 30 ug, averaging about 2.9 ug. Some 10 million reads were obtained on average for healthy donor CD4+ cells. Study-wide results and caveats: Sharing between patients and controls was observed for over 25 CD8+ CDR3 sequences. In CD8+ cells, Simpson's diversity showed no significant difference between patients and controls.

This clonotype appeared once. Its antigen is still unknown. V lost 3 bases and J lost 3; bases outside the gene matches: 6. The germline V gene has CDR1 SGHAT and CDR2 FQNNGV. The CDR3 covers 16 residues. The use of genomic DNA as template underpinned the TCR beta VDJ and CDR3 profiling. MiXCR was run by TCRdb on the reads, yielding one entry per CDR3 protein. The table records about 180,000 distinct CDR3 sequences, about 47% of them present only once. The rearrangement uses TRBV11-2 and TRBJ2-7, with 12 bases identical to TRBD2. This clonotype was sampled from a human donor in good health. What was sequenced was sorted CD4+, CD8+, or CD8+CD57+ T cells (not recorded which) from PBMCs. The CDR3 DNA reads TGTGCCAGCAGCTTCACCGGGACTAGCGGGCGCTACGAGCAGTACTTC. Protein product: CASSFTGTSGRYEQYF.